This T cell receptor beta chain was identified in a study of CD8+ T cells in alopecia areata. Looking at the study overall: Oral tofacitinib (5 to 10 mg twice daily) was administered to treated patients.

V trimming: 8 bases; J trimming: 4 bases; junction bases outside the gene matches: 6. Germline lookup yields CDR1 SQVTM and CDR2 ANQGSEA. This CDR3 spans 13 amino acids. Extraction of RNA preceded its reverse transcription into cDNA, which served as the sequencing template. This table comes from immunoSEQ multiplex PCR, and its TCRdb copy is limited to in-frame clones, with some not included. The sample has approximately 89,000 clones, 35% to 50% seen once. Obtained from alopecia areata patients were lesional scalp punch biopsies along with peripheral blood. V and J are TRBV29-1 and TRBJ1-3, with 9 bases identical to TRBD1. The source material was CD4+ T cells sorted from blood. This receptor was identified in a human donor with alopecia areata. CDR3 nucleotides: TGCAGCTTTGCAGGACAGGGGGGAAACACCATATATTTT. Its protein product is CSFAGQGGNTIYF.